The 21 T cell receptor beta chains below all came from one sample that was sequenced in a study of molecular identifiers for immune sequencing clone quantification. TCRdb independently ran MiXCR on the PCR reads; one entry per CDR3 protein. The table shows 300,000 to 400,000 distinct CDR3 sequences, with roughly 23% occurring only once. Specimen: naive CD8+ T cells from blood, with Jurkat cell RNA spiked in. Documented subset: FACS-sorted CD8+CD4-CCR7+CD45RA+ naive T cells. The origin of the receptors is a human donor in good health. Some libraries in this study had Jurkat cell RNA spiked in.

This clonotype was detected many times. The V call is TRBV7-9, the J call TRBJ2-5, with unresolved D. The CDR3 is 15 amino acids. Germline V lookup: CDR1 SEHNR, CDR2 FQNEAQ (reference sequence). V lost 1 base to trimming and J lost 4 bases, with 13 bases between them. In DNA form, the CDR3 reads TGTGCCAGCAGCTTAGTCGTGGCAGTTTTAGAGACCCAGTACTTC. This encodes CASSLVVAVLETQYF.

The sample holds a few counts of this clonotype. As DNA, the CDR3 is TGCGCCAGCAGCCATAGTGGAACCGGGGAGCTGTTTTTT. Translated, it gives CASSHSGTGELFF. The chain has TRBV4-1 and TRBJ2-2; D remains ambiguous. The CDR3 contains 13 residues. The V gene lost 3 bases and the J gene lost 5 bases, with 7 bases spanning the gap. CDR1 is MGHRA, CDR2 YSYEKL, per germline.

The CDR3 sequence is CASSYYLRQGADVSHQPQHF. The CDR3 DNA reads as TGTGCCAGCAGCTACTACCTCCGACAGGGGGCCGATGTGTCCCATCAGCCCCAGCATTTT. The rearrangement links TRBV28 to TRBJ1-5; 10 bases are a match to TRBD1. Looked up from germline, CDR1 is MDHEN and CDR2 is SYDVKM. V was pared by 6 bases and J by 5 bases, with 22 bases of the junction left unmatched. This CDR3 comprises 20 residues. Drawing the rest from reference TRBV28 and TRBJ1-5, the complete variable domain is DVKVTQSSRYLVKRTGEKVFLECVQDMDHENMFWYRQDPGLGLRLIYFSYDVKMKEKGDIPEGYSVSREKKERFSLILESASTNQTSMYLCASSYYLRQGADVSHQPQHFGDGTRLSIL.

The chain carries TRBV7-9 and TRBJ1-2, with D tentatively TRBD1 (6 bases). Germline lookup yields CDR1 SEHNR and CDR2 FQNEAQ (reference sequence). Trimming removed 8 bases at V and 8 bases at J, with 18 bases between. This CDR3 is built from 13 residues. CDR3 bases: TGTGCCAGCGGACCTGGGGGGGGGCACGGCTACACCTTC. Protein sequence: CASGPGGGHGYTF.

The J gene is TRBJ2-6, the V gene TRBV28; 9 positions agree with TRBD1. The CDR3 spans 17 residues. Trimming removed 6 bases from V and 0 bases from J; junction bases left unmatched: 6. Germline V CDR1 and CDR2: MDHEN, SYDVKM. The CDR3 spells CASSHRGRVSGANVLTF. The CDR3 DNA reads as TGTGCCAGCAGCCACAGGGGGCGAGTCTCTGGGGCCAACGTCCTGACTTTC.

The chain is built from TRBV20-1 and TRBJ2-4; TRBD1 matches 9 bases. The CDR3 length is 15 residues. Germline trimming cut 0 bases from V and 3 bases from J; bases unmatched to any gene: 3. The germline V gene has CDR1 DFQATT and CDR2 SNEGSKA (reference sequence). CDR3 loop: CSARDSTGGKNIQYF. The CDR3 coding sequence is TGCAGTGCTAGAGATTCGACAGGGGGCAAAAACATTCAGTACTTC.

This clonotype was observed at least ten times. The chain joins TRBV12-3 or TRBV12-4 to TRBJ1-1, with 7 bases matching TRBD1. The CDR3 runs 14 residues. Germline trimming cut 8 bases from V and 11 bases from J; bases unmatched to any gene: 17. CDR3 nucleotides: TGTGCCAGCTCCCCCCCCCGAGGGGGCATGGGGGCTTTCTTT. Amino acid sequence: CASSPPRGGMGAFF.

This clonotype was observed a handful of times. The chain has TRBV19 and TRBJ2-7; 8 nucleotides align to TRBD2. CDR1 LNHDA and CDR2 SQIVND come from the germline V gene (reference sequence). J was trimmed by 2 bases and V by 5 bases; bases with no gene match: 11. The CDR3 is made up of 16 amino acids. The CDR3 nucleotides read TGTGCCAGTAGTCCCGAGGTAGCGGGGCCCGCCTACGAGCAGTACTTC. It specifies CASSPEVAGPAYEQYF. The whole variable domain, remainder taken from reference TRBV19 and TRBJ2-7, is DGGITQSPKYLFRKEGQNVTLSCEQNLNHDAMYWYRQDPGQGLRLIYYSQIVNDFQKGDIAEGYSVSREKKESFPLTVTSAQKNPTAFYLCASSPEVAGPAYEQYFGPGTRLTVT.

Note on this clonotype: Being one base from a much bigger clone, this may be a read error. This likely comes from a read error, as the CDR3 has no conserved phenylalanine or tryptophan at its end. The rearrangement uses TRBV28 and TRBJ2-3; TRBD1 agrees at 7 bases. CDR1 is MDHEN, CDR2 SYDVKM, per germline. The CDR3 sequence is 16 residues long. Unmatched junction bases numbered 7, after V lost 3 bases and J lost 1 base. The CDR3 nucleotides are TGTGCCAGCAGTTTGGGGACAGTTAGTGGCACAGATACGCAGTATTCT. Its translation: CASSLGTVSGTDTQYS.

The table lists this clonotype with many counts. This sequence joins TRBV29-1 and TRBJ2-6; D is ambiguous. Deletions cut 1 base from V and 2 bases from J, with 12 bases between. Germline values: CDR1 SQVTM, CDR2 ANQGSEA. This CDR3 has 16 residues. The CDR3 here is CSVEAPSNPGANVLTF. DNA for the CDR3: TGCAGCGTTGAAGCCCCCTCAAATCCTGGGGCCAACGTCCTGACTTTC.

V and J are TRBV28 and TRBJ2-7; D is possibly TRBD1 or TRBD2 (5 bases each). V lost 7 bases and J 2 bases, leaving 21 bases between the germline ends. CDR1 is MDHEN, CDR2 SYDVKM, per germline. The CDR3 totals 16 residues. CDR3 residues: CASNPKRGTRAYEQYF. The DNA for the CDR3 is TGTGCCAGCAACCCTAAACGTGGGACGCGAGCCTACGAGCAGTACTTC.

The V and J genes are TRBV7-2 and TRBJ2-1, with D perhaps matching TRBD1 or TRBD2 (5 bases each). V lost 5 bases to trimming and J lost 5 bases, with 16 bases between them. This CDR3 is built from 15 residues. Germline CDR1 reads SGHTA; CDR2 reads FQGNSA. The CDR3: CASSITWDGHNEQFF. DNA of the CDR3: TGTGCCAGCAGCATCACCTGGGACGGGCACAATGAGCAGTTCTTC. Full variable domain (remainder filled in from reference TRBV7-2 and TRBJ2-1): GAGVSQSPSNKVTEKGKDVELRCDPISGHTALYWYRQSLGQGLEFLIYFQGNSAPDKSGLPSDRFSAERTGGSVSTLTIQRTQQEDSAVYLCASSITWDGHNEQFFGPGTRLTVL.

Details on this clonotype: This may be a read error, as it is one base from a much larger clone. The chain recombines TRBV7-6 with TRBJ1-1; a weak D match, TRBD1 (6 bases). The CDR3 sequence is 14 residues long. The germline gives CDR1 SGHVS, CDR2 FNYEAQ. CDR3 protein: CANSPRRGGPEAFF. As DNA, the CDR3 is TGTGCCAACAGCCCGAGGCGGGGGGGGCCTGAAGCTTTCTTT.

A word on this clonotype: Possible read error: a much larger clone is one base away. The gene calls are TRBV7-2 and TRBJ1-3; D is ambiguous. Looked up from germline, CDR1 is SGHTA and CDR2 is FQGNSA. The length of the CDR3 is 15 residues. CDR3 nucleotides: TGTGCCAGCAGCTTAGACCCGAGCTCTGGAGACACCATATATTTT. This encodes CASSLDPSSGDTIYF.

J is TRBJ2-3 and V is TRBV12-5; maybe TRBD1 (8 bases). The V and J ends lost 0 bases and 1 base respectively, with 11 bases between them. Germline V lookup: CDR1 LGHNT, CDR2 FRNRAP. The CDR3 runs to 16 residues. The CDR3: CASGLVQGGGTDTQYF. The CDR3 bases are TGTGCTAGTGGTTTGGTACAGGGGGGGGGCACAGATACGCAGTATTTT.

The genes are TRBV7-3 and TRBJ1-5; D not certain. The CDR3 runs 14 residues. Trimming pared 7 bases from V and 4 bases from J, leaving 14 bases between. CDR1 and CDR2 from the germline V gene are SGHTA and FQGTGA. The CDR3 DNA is TGTGCCAGCATCGGACGGACCCCAAATCAGCCCCAGCATTTT. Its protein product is CASIGRTPNQPQHF.

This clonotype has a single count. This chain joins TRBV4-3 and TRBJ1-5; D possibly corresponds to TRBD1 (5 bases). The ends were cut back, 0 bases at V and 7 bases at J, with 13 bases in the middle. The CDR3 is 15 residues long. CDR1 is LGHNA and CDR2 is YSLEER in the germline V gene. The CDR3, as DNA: TGCGCCAGCAGCCAAGATCAAGGGGAACGACAGCCCCAGCATTTT. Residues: CASSQDQGERQPQHF.

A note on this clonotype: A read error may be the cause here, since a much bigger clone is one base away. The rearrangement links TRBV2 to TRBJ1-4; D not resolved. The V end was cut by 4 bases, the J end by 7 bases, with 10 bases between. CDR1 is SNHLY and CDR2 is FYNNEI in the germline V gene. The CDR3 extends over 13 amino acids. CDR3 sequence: CASSGALGEKLFF. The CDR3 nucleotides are TGTGCCAGCAGTGGAGCGCTTGGTGAAAAACTGTTTTTT.

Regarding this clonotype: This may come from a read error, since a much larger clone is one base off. The DNA of the CDR3 is TGTGCCTGGGGACAGTTCCAAGAGACCCAGTACTTC. Protein product: CAWGQFQETQYF. V gene TRBV19 combines with J gene TRBJ2-5; 7 bases match TRBD1. The germline CDR1 and CDR2 sequences are LNHDA and SQIVND (reference sequence). The CDR3 loop spans 12 amino acids. The J segment lost 1 base and the V segment lost 11 bases, leaving 4 bases of the junction unmatched.

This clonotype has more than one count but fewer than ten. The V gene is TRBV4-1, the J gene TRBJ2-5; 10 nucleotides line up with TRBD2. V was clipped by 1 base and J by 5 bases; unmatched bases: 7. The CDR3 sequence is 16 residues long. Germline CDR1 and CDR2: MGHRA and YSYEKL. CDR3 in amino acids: CASSQAASGSVETQYF. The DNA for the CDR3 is TGCGCCAGCAGCCAAGCGGCTAGCGGGAGTGTGGAGACCCAGTACTTC.

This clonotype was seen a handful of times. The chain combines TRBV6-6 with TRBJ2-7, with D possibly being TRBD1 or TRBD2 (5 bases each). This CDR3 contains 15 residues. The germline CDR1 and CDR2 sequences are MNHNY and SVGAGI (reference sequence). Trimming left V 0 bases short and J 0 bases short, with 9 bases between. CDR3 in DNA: TGTGCCAGCAGTTACTCCAGGGACCACTCCTACGAGCAGTACTTC. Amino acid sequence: CASSYSRDHSYEQYF.